This T cell receptor beta chain was obtained from a study of vaccination and CD4 T cells after COVID-19. Study details: A positive SARS-CoV-2 nasal swab PCR result was recorded for each convalescent patient; about ten were mild and one severe.

Stated treatment: approximately nine-day PBMC culture with coronavirus spike peptide pools or control peptides (ViraFEST assay). Expansion of antigen-specific T cells with peptide pools by ViraFEST preceded sequencing of TCRs. The CDR3 has 13 residues. Trimming left V 7 bases short and J 0 bases short, with 12 bases between. Germline CDR1 reads DFQATT; CDR2 reads SNEGSKA (reference sequence). The Oncomine TCR Beta short-read assay sequenced DNA from cultured CD4+ T cells. Scientists extracted genomic DNA from CD4+ T cells grown in culture. Using its own MiXCR run on the PCR reads, TCRdb lists one record per CDR3 protein. The profile shows over 15,000 distinct CDR3 sequences, 42% of them singletons. A word on this clonotype: As yet, its antigen is unknown.

The TCR originated in a human donor who had recovered from COVID-19. The sample consisted of CD4+ T cells from blood, cultured in vitro, taken before SARS-CoV-2 vaccination. The chain recombines TRBV20-1 with TRBJ1-1; D is unresolved. As DNA, the CDR3 is TGCAGTGTCATGAAGGTAATGAACACTGAAGCTTTCTTT. Translated: CSVMKVMNTEAFF.